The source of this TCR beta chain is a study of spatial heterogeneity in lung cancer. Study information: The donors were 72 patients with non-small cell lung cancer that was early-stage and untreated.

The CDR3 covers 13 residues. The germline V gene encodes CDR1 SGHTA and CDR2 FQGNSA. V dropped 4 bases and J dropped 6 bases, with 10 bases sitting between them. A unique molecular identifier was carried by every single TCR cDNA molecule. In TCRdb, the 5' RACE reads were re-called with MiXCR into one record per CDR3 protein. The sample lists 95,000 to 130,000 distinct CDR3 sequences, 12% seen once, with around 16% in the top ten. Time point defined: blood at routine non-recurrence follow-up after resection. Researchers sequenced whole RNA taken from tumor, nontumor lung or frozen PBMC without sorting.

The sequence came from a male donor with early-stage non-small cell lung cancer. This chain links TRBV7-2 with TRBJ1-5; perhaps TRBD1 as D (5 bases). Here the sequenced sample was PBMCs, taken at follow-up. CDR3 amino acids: CASSYGGIQPQHF. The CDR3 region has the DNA TGTGCCAGCAGCTATGGGGGGATTCAGCCCCAGCATTTT.